This record covers a single T cell receptor (beta chain). The data originate from a study of shared T cell receptors in the human thymus. This table comes from immunoSEQ multiplex PCR, and its TCRdb copy is limited to in-frame clones, with some not included. The sample has about 660,000 clones, 70% to 90% seen once. The CDR3 extends over 13 amino acids. CDR1 MNHEY and CDR2 SMNVEV come from the germline V gene (reference sequence). V was clipped by 8 bases and J by 5 bases, with 16 bases between them. A further study also used this sample, focusing on human thymus T cells. That work states: The source of the thymus tissue was resections taken during corrective heart surgery. Within thymic and blood repertoires, V and J gene usage appeared to be biased. There were highly overlapping thymic repertoires among unrelated individuals, as related research reported.

Sequenced input: thymocytes. The chain couples TRBV27 to TRBJ2-7, with D perhaps TRBD1 (6 bases). This sequence originates from a boy under two years old with a congenital heart defect. This chain's CDR3 is CASLGAGVDEQYF. In DNA, the CDR3 is TGTGCCAGCCTCGGGGCAGGGGTGGACGAGCAGTACTTC.